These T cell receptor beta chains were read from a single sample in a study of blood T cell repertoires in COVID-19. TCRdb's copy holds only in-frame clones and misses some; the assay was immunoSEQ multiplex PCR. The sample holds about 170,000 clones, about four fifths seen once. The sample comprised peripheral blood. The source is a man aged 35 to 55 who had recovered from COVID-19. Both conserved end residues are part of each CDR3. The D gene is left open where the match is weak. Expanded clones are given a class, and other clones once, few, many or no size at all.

CDR3 DNA: TGTGCCAGTACCGGACTATACAGGGGGCAGAGTCAGCCCCAGCATTTT
CDR3 protein: CASTGLYRGQSQPQHF
V gene: TRBV19
D gene: TRBD1
J gene: TRBJ1-5
clone size: .

CDR3 DNA: TGCGCCAGCAGCCAGTCCGGGACAGGGGGCTATGGCTACACCTTC
CDR3 protein: CASSQSGTGGYGYTF
V gene: TRBV4-3
D gene: TRBD1
J gene: TRBJ1-2
clone size: .

CDR3 DNA: TGTGCCAGCAGTTTAAGGAGGGACGAAGAAGAGACCCAGTACTTC
CDR3 protein: CASSLRRDEEETQYF
V gene: TRBV27
D gene: .
J gene: TRBJ2-5
clone size: .

CDR3 DNA: TGTGCCAGCACCTCCCGACCGGACAGGGCTGGCTACACCTTC
CDR3 protein: CASTSRPDRAGYTF
V gene: TRBV7-2
D gene: TRBD1
J gene: TRBJ1-2
clone size: once

CDR3 DNA: TGTGCCAGCAGGGGACAGGGGAATCAGCCCCAGCATTTT
CDR3 protein: CASRGQGNQPQHF
V gene: TRBV25-1
D gene: TRBD1
J gene: TRBJ1-5
clone size: .

CDR3 DNA: TGTGCCAGCAGCTTAGACAGGTACAATCAGCCCCAGCATTTT
CDR3 protein: CASSLDRYNQPQHF
V gene: TRBV7-8
D gene: .
J gene: TRBJ1-5
clone size: .

CDR3 DNA: TGTGCCAGCAGTGAAGCGCGAGAGCCCCAGCATTTT
CDR3 protein: CASSEAREPQHF
V gene: TRBV2
D gene: .
J gene: TRBJ1-5
clone size: .

CDR3 DNA: TGTGCCAGCAGTTTAGGGGGGGGGTTCTGTCAGCCCCAGCATTTT
CDR3 protein: CASSLGGGFCQPQHF
V gene: TRBV27
D gene: .
J gene: TRBJ1-5
clone size: .

CDR3 DNA: TGTGCCAGCAATACAGGGGCTGGAAACACCATATATTTT
CDR3 protein: CASNTGAGNTIYF
V gene: TRBV12-3/TRBV12-4
D gene: TRBD1
J gene: TRBJ1-3
clone size: once

CDR3 DNA: TGTGCCAGCAGTGAATCCGGGGGGAAAGAGACCCAGTACTTC
CDR3 protein: CASSESGGKETQYF
V gene: TRBV2
D gene: TRBD2
J gene: TRBJ2-5
clone size: .

CDR3 DNA: TGCGCCAGCAGCCGGGGATCAGGGAAGTTGGACATTCAGTACTTC
CDR3 protein: CASSRGSGKLDIQYF
V gene: TRBV4-1
D gene: .
J gene: TRBJ2-4
clone size: .

CDR3 DNA: TGCGCCAGCAGCCAGGCTGGACAGGGGGGCACTGAAGCTTTCTTT
CDR3 protein: CASSQAGQGGTEAFF
V gene: TRBV4-3
D gene: TRBD1
J gene: TRBJ1-1
clone size: .

CDR3 DNA: TGTGCCAGCTCACCAAATCCCGGGACTATAGTATCCGGGGAGCTGTTTTTT
CDR3 protein: CASSPNPGTIVSGELFF
V gene: TRBV18
D gene: TRBD2
J gene: TRBJ2-2
clone size: .

CDR3 DNA: TGTGCCAGCAGTGAAGGGGGGACAGGAAATGAAAAACTGTTTTTT
CDR3 protein: CASSEGGTGNEKLFF
V gene: TRBV2
D gene: TRBD1
J gene: TRBJ1-4
clone size: .

CDR3 DNA: TGTGCCAGTAGTTCTACAGGGAGTTACGCTGAAAAACTGTTTTTT
CDR3 protein: CASSSTGSYAEKLFF
V gene: TRBV19
D gene: .
J gene: TRBJ1-4
clone size: .

CDR3 DNA: TGTGCCAGCAGCTTAGTTGCAGGGCCGATCTCTGGAAACACCATATATTTT
CDR3 protein: CASSLVAGPISGNTIYF
V gene: TRBV7-9
D gene: .
J gene: TRBJ1-3
clone size: .

CDR3 DNA: TGTGCCAGCAGCTTGGGCCGGGACAGGGGTTACAATGAGCAGTTCTTC
CDR3 protein: CASSLGRDRGYNEQFF
V gene: TRBV5-5
D gene: TRBD1
J gene: TRBJ2-1
clone size: .

CDR3 DNA: TGTGCCAGCAGCGTTCAGGGGGGTCAGCCCCAGCATTTT
CDR3 protein: CASSVQGGQPQHF
V gene: TRBV9
D gene: TRBD1
J gene: TRBJ1-5
clone size: .

CDR3 DNA: TGCAGCGTTGAAACGGGACAGTCTTACAATGAGCAGTTCTTC
CDR3 protein: CSVETGQSYNEQFF
V gene: TRBV29-1
D gene: TRBD1
J gene: TRBJ2-1
clone size: .

CDR3 DNA: TGTGCCAGCAGCTCGGACACGTTATACGAGCAGTACTTC
CDR3 protein: CASSSDTLYEQYF
V gene: TRBV7-8
D gene: .
J gene: TRBJ2-7
clone size: .